The 8 T cell receptor beta chains listed next were all sequenced from one sample in a study of STAT5B mutations in CD4+ large granular lymphocyte leukemia. Here immunoSEQ multiplex PCR was the method, and the copy in TCRdb shows in-frame clones only, minus some. This sample yields about 22,000 clones, of which 82% are seen a single time; roughly 9% belongs to the top ten. The sequencing sample was made of CD4+ T cells from blood buffy coats. The receptors here all came from a human donor in good health.

As DNA, the CDR3 is TGTGCCAGCAGCTTAGGAATCTTAAGTGAAAAACTGTTTTTT. Translating it yields CASSLGILSEKLFF. V gene TRBV7-2 combines with J gene TRBJ1-4; no reliable D call. The V end was cut by 1 base, the J end by 7 bases, with 10 bases between. Germline CDR1 is SGHTA and CDR2 is FQGNSA. CDR3 size: 14 residues.

The rearrangement links TRBV28 to TRBJ2-3, with D perhaps assigned TRBD1 or TRBD2 (5 bases each). CDR3 length: 15 amino acids. Germline assignment: CDR1 MDHEN and CDR2 SYDVKM. Deletions cut 8 bases from V and 0 bases from J, with 15 bases between. Written as DNA, the CDR3 is TGTGCCAGCGGGGGAAATCCAGCTAGCACAGATACGCAGTATTTT. It codes for CASGGNPASTDTQYF.

This CDR3 is CASSAGHGSPLHF. The CDR3, as DNA: TGTGCCAGCAGTGCGGGACACGGCTCACCCCTCCACTTT. The chain uses TRBV6-5 and TRBJ1-6, with D maybe TRBD1 (6 bases). This CDR3 has 13 amino acids. V was clipped by 5 bases and J by 10 bases, with 12 bases between them. Per germline, CDR1 MNHEY and CDR2 SVGAGI.

The table lists this clone with a count of one. This chain links TRBV6-1 with TRBJ2-2, with D perhaps matching TRBD1 (6 bases). CDR1 MNHNS and CDR2 SASEGT come from the germline V gene. The germline V and J ends were trimmed by 5 bases and 1 base, with 8 bases remaining between them. CDR3 length: 14 residues. CDR3 loop: CASSLQGNTGELFF. In DNA, the CDR3 is TGTGCCAGCAGTTTACAGGGGAACACCGGGGAGCTGTTTTTT.

The V call is TRBV10-3, the J call TRBJ1-6; TRBD1 matches at 9 bases. Germline loops: CDR1 ENHRY, CDR2 SYGVKD. The CDR3 totals 14 residues. The ends lost 10 bases at V and 9 bases at J; junction bases unmatched: 10. The CDR3 reads CATQAGTGSSPLHF. CDR3 nucleotide sequence: TGTGCCACGCAGGCCGGGACAGGGAGTTCACCCCTCCACTTT.

The chain combines TRBV14 with TRBJ1-1; weak D call: TRBD1 (6 bases). V dropped 3 bases and J dropped 3 bases, with 8 bases sitting between them. This CDR3 is 13 amino acids long. Germline lookup yields CDR1 SGHDN and CDR2 FVKESK. The CDR3 is CASSHQGYTEAFF. CDR3 bases: TGTGCCAGCAGCCACCAGGGGTACACTGAAGCTTTCTTT.

This clone was found once. The chain couples TRBV21-1 to TRBJ1-6. TRBV21-1 is listed as a pseudogene. This CDR3 comprises 15 residues. CDR3 nucleotide sequence: TGTGCCAGCAGACGGTATTGGTGGAATAATTCACCCCTCCACTTT. It specifies CASRRYWWNNSPLHF.

The chain uses TRBV2 and TRBJ1-5; the D gene is possibly TRBD1 (6 bases). Germline CDR1 is SNHLY and CDR2 is FYNNEI. The CDR3 length is 16 residues. Between the trimmed V and J ends, which lost 2 bases and 0 bases, there was a span of 11 bases. CDR3 amino acids: CASSERTAYSNQPQHF. CDR3 coding DNA: TGTGCCAGCAGTGAACGGACAGCTTATAGCAATCAGCCCCAGCATTTT.